Following are 19 T cell receptor beta chains from one sample sequenced in a study of control samples from healthy donors and cancer patients. The method was immunoSEQ multiplex PCR; TCRdb's version includes in-frame clones alone and lacks a portion of them. The sample shows under 30,000 clones, 70% to 80% of them seen only once. The specimen was PBMCs. The receptors shown here come from a man aged 60-69 years with head and neck cancer.

The gene calls are TRBV24-1 and TRBJ2-5, with TRBD1 matching 9 bases. The V gene end was trimmed by 1 base and the J gene end by 0 bases; junction bases not matched to a gene: 2. Germline CDR1 and CDR2: KGHDR and SFDVKD. CDR3 length: 16 amino acids. This chain's CDR3 is CATSDLGTGYQETQYF. The CDR3 DNA reads as TGTGCCACCAGTGATTTAGGGACAGGGTACCAAGAGACCCAGTACTTC.

This chain links TRBV7-3 with TRBJ2-1, with TRBD2 matching 14 bases. Germline trimming cut 2 bases from V and 0 bases from J; bases unmatched to any gene: 9. The CDR3 runs to 20 residues. Per the germline V gene, CDR1 is SGHTA and CDR2 is FQGTGA. The CDR3 is CASSLGVRLAGGSSYNEQFF. The CDR3 region has the DNA TGTGCCAGCAGCTTAGGGGTGAGACTAGCGGGAGGGAGCTCCTACAATGAGCAGTTCTTC.

V is TRBV28 and J is TRBJ2-4; D remains ambiguous. The ends were cut back, 2 bases at V and 3 bases at J, with 14 bases in the middle. The CDR3 loop spans 16 amino acids. Germline V gene sequence: CDR1 MDHEN, CDR2 SYDVKM. The CDR3 protein is CASSLIGGEGKNIQYF. CDR3 nucleotides: TGTGCCAGCAGTTTAATCGGCGGAGAAGGCAAAAACATTCAGTACTTC.

This chain joins TRBV2 and TRBJ1-5, with 9 bases identical to TRBD1. The CDR3 consists of 13 residues. Germline assignment: CDR1 SNHLY and CDR2 FYNNEI. Trimming took 6 bases from V and 7 from J; bases not matched to a gene: 4. CDR3 amino acids: CASSDRGEQPQHF. The CDR3 bases are TGTGCCAGCAGCGACAGGGGGGAACAGCCCCAGCATTTT.

This clone has only a few counts. The gene calls are TRBV27 and TRBJ1-1, with D unclear. CDR1 is MNHEY, CDR2 SMNVEV, per germline (reference sequence). CDR3 size: 13 residues. The V end lost 3 bases, the J end lost 0 bases, and 5 bases lay between the germline ends. The CDR3 nucleotides read TGTGCCAGCAGTTTTACTGTGAACACTGAAGCTTTCTTT. Encoded protein: CASSFTVNTEAFF.

The chain links TRBV7-9 to TRBJ1-3, with a tentative D call TRBD1 (6 bases). CDR3 length equals 15 residues. Looked up from germline, CDR1 is SEHNR and CDR2 is FQNEAQ (reference sequence). The V and J ends lost 5 bases and 0 bases respectively, with 11 bases between them. The CDR3 sequence is CASSMDSFSGNTIYF. The CDR3 DNA sequence: TGTGCCAGCAGCATGGACAGTTTCTCTGGAAACACCATATATTTT.

V and J are TRBV4-1 and TRBJ2-7; 10 bases are shared with TRBD1. J lost 4 bases, V lost 1 base, and 7 bases had no gene match. Germline V gives CDR1 MGHRA, CDR2 YSYEKL. This CDR3 is built from 16 residues. CDR3 nucleotide sequence: TGCGCCAGCAGCCAAGGAAGTCGGACAGGGGGTTACGAGCAGTACTTC. Its translation is CASSQGSRTGGYEQYF.

The chain combines TRBV5-1 with TRBJ2-7; perhaps TRBD1 as D (7 bases). Germline assignment: CDR1 SGHRS and CDR2 YFSETQ. V lost 4 bases to trimming and J lost 1 base, with 15 bases between them. This CDR3 is built from 15 residues. This chain's CDR3 is CASSPGDSRSYEQYF. The CDR3 region has the DNA TGCGCCAGCAGCCCGGGGGACAGCCGATCCTACGAGCAGTACTTC.

In its sample, this clone was seen once. Different DNA sequences within this sample yield the same CDR3. The J gene is TRBJ2-5, the V gene TRBV10-2; 7 nucleotides agree with TRBD2. The germline gives CDR1 WSHSY, CDR2 SAAADI. Trimming at V came to 6 bases and at J to 7 bases, leaving 14 bases not matched to a gene. The CDR3 covers 15 residues. CDR3 region: CASSEVGGSRGTQYF. CDR3 in DNA: TGCGCCAGCAGCGAGGTTGGCGGGAGTAGGGGGACCCAGTACTTC.

The chain is built from TRBV10-3 and TRBJ1-1; 10 bases map to TRBD1. The CDR3 is 13 residues long. Trimming removed 4 bases from V and 8 bases from J; junction bases left unmatched: 4. CDR1 is ENHRY and CDR2 is SYGVKD in the germline V gene. The CDR3 region is CAISGDRGREAFF. CDR3 nucleotide sequence: TGTGCCATCAGTGGGGACAGGGGCCGCGAAGCTTTCTTT.

The CDR3 region is CASSLRGHGAFF. In nucleotides, the CDR3 is TGTGCCAGCAGCTTAAGGGGACACGGGGCTTTCTTT. This chain joins TRBV28 and TRBJ1-1, with a weak D call TRBD1 (6 bases). Trimming took off 6 bases at V and 11 bases at J, with 16 bases between the two ends. CDR3 length equals 12 residues. In germline, CDR1 is MDHEN, CDR2 SYDVKM.

This clone was counted only a few times. The rearrangement links TRBV5-1 to TRBJ2-1, with D possibly being TRBD1 (7 bases). The CDR3 is 17 amino acids. Germline values: CDR1 SGHRS, CDR2 YFSETQ. V was shortened by 0 bases and J by 6 bases, with 19 bases between the two germline ends. DNA of the CDR3: TGCGCCAGCAGCTTGGGGGCTGGCGGGACAGTGGGCAATGAGCAGTTCTTC. Protein: CASSLGAGGTVGNEQFF.

V is TRBV29-1 and J is TRBJ2-5; no reliable D call. The V end was cut by 1 base, the J end by 2 bases, with 11 bases between. The CDR3 loop spans 14 amino acids. The germline gives CDR1 SQVTM, CDR2 ANQGSEA. The CDR3 coding sequence is TGCAGCGTTGAAGCGGTGAGGCAGCAAGAGACCCAGTACTTC. It codes for CSVEAVRQQETQYF. Full variable domain (remainder filled in from reference TRBV29-1 and TRBJ2-5): SAVISQKPSRDICQRGTSLTIQCQVDSQVTMMFWYRQQPGQSLTLIATANQGSEATYESGFVIDKFPISRPNLTFSTLTVSNMSPEDSSIYLCSVEAVRQQETQYFGPGTRLLVL.

V and J are TRBV28 and TRBJ2-7; no reliable D call. The CDR3 is made up of 13 amino acids. Deletions cut 3 bases from V and 2 bases from J, with 8 bases between. CDR1 is MDHEN and CDR2 is SYDVKM in the germline V gene. The CDR3 sequence: CASSLPITYEQYF. In nucleotides, the CDR3 is TGTGCCAGCAGTTTGCCTATCACCTACGAGCAGTACTTC.

About this clone: A junction boundary mismatches the germline segment, possibly from a read error. The V call is TRBV19, the J call TRBJ1-5, with TRBD1 identical over 9 bases. The CDR3 has 15 amino acids. The V gene's germline CDR1 is LNHDA and CDR2 SQIVND (reference sequence). The CDR3 sequence is CASSMGDREYHPQHF. Here the CDR3 DNA reads TGTGCCAGTAGTATGGGGGACAGGGAGTATCACCCCCAGCATTTT.

This clone turned up a few times. V usage is TRBV6-5 and J usage is TRBJ1-1; D uncertain. From germline, CDR1 is MNHEY and CDR2 SVGAGI. Trimming stripped 4 bases from V and 5 bases from J, with 20 bases between. The CDR3 length is 16 residues. The CDR3, as DNA: TGTGCCAGCAGTTTCACCCGGAAATCCCGAGGGACTGAAGCTTTCTTT. Protein: CASSFTRKSRGTEAFF.

About this clone itself: The DNA is left out, because the CDR3 cannot be placed on it with certainty; the CDR3 is given as TCRdb lists it. The V and J genes are TRBV28 and TRBJ1-6; the table's TRBD1 call for D was not verified on the DNA. Looked up from germline, CDR1 is MDHEN and CDR2 is SYDVKM. The CDR3 comprises 18 residues, both ends counted. This CDR3 is CASSLFLYREVYNSPLHF.

The J gene is TRBJ1-2, the V gene TRBV28; D possibly corresponds to TRBD1 (6 bases). Trimming cost V 3 bases and J 5 bases, with 7 bases left between them. The CDR3 contains 12 residues. CDR1 MDHEN and CDR2 SYDVKM come from the germline V gene. CDR3 bases: TGTGCCAGCAGTTTTACAGGGTATGGCTACACCTTC. Protein: CASSFTGYGYTF.

V and J are TRBV7-9 and TRBJ1-2; tentatively, D is TRBD1 (5 bases). The CDR3 runs to 15 residues. V lost 2 bases to trimming and J lost 3 bases, with 13 bases between them. CDR1 and CDR2 (germline): SEHNR, FQNEAQ (reference sequence). CDR3 DNA: TGTGCCAGCAGCTTATACTACAGGACGGACTATGGCTACACCTTC. As protein: CASSLYYRTDYGYTF.